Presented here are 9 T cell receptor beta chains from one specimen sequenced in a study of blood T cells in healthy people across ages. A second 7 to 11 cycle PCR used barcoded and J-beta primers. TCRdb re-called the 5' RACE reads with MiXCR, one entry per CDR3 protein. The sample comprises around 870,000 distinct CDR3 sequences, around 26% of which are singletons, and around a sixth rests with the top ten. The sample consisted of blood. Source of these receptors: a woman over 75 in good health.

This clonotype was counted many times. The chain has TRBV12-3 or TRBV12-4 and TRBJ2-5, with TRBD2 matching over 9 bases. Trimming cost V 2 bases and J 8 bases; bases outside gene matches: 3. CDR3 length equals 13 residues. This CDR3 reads CASSLHSGGTQYF. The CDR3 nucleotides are TGTGCCAGCAGTTTACATAGCGGGGGAACCCAGTACTTC.

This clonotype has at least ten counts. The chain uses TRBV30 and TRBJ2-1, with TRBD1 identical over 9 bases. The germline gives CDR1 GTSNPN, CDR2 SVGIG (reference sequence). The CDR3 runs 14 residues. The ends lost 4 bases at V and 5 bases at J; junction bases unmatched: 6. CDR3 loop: CAWMGTGKHNEQFF. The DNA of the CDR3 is TGTGCCTGGATGGGGACAGGGAAACACAATGAGCAGTTCTTC.

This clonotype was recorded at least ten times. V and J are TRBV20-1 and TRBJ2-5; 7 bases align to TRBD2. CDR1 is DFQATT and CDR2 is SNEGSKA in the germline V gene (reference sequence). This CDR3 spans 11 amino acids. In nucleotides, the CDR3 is TGCAGGGCGGGGGTTTCAGAGACCCAGTACTTC. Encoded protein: CRAGVSETQYF.

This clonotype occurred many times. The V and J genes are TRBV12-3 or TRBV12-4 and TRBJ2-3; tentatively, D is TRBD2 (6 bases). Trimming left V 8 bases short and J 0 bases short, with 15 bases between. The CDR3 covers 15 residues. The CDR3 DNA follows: TGTGCCAGCCGGACTTCTGGGACTAGCACAGATACGCAGTATTTT. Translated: CASRTSGTSTDTQYF.

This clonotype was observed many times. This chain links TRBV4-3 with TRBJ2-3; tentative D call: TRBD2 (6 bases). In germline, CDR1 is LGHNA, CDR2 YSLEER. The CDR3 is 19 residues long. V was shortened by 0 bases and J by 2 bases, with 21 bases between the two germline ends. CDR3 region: CASSQDLAGIQGFTDTQYF. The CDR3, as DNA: TGCGCCAGCAGCCAAGATCTGGCGGGGATTCAAGGATTCACAGATACGCAGTATTTT.

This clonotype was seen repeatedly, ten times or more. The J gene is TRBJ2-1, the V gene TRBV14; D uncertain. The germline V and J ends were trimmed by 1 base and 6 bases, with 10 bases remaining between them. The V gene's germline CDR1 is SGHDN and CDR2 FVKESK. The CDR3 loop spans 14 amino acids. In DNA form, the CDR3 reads TGTGCCAGCAGCCAAGTTGGATGGGCCAATGAGCAGTTCTTC. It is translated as CASSQVGWANEQFF.

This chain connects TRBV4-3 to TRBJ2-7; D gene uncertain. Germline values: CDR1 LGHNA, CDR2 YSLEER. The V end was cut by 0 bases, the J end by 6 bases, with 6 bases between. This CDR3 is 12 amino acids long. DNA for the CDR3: TGCGCCAGCAGCCAAGATTACGCCGAGCAGTACTTC. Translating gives CASSQDYAEQYF.

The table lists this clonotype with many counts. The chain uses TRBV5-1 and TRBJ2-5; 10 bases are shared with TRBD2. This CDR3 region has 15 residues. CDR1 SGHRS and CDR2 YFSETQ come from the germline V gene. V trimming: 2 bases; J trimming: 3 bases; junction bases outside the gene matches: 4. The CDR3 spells CASSFSGGAEETQYF. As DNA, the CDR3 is TGCGCCAGCAGCTTCAGCGGGGGGGCGGAAGAGACCCAGTACTTC.

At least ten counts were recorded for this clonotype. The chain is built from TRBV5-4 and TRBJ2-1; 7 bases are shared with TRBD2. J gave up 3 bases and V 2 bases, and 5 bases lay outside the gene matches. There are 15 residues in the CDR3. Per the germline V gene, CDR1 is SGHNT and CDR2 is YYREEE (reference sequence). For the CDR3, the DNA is TGTGCCAGCAGCTTCTCGGGGGGAATCTACAATGAGCAGTTCTTC. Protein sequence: CASSFSGGIYNEQFF.